Listed below are T cell receptor beta chains from one sample, sequenced in a study of CD8+ T cells in alopecia areata. Measured with immunoSEQ multiplex PCR; TCRdb has only the in-frame clones, and not every one. The table lists around 190,000 clones, 50% to 60% of them singletons. The specimen was CD4+ T cells sorted from blood, collected at week 4, from a patient treated with tofacitinib. The receptor set was obtained from a human donor with alopecia areata. Both conserved end residues are part of each CDR3. Fields, in order: V gene, J gene, clone size, D gene, CDR3 protein, CDR3 DNA. A D gene is named only where the DNA matches it firmly. Not every row has a clone size; where given, it reads once, few, many or a size class.

TRBV4-3	TRBJ1-2	NA	NA	CASSQEKGWIYGYTF	TGCGCCAGCAGCCAAGAAAAGGGATGGATCTATGGCTACACCTTC
TRBV30	TRBJ2-1	NA	TRBD2	CAWKRTSIEQFF	TGTGCCTGGAAACGGACTAGCATTGAGCAGTTCTTC
TRBV6-1	TRBJ2-3	few	TRBD2	CASSERERGDTQYF	TGTGCCAGCAGTGAGCGGGAGAGGGGAGATACGCAGTATTTT
TRBV29-1	TRBJ2-1	few	NA	CSAQGLGYNEQFF	TGCAGCGCTCAGGGGTTAGGGTACAATGAGCAGTTCTTC
TRBV5-1	TRBJ2-1	NA	TRBD2	CASSPGLVPDEQFF	TGCGCCAGCAGCCCGGGACTAGTCCCCGATGAGCAGTTCTTC
TRBV5-1	TRBJ1-5	NA	NA	CASSLSTGGNQPQHF	TGCGCCAGCAGCTTGTCAACAGGAGGCAATCAGCCCCAGCATTTT
TRBV20-1	TRBJ2-1	NA	NA	CSAGTDNEQFF	TGCAGTGCCGGGACCGACAATGAGCAGTTCTTC
TRBV5-1	TRBJ2-1	NA	TRBD1	CASSYTGGSYNEQFF	TGCGCCAGCAGCTATACAGGGGGCTCCTACAATGAGCAGTTCTTC
TRBV7-2	TRBJ2-1	NA	NA	CASSLGLNREQFF	TGTGCCAGCAGCTTAGGACTGAACCGTGAGCAGTTCTTC
TRBV5-1	TRBJ2-1	few	TRBD1	CASSLWGTGTYNEQFF	TGCGCCAGCAGCTTGTGGGGGACAGGCACCTACAATGAGCAGTTCTTC
TRBV5-1	TRBJ2-3	NA	NA	CASSIGRTDTQYF	TGCGCCAGCAGCATCGGACGCACAGATACGCAGTATTTT
TRBV7-2	TRBJ2-3	few	NA	CASSLADTQYF	TGTGCCAGCAGCTTAGCAGATACGCAGTATTTT
TRBV27	TRBJ1-5	NA	NA	CASSFFRDDQPQHF	TGTGCCAGCAGTTTTTTCAGGGATGATCAGCCCCAGCATTTT
TRBV19	TRBJ1-1	NA	NA	CASSTTRDGEAFF	TGTGCCAGTAGTACGACCCGGGACGGTGAAGCTTTCTTT
TRBV29-1	TRBJ1-1	few	NA	CSATETEAFF	TGCAGCGCGACAGAGACTGAAGCTTTCTTT
TRBV2	TRBJ2-1	NA	NA	CASSRTPSSYNEQFF	TGTGCCAGCAGCCGTACACCGAGCTCCTACAATGAGCAGTTCTTC
TRBV19	TRBJ1-5	few	TRBD1	CASSRQGHQPQHF	TGTGCCAGTAGCCGACAGGGTCACCAGCCCCAGCATTTT
TRBV4-1	TRBJ1-4	NA	NA	CASSLTQGPTNEKLFF	TGCGCCAGCAGCCTGACCCAAGGACCAACTAATGAAAAACTGTTTTTT
TRBV4-1	TRBJ1-1	NA	NA	CASRTGSNTEAFF	TGCGCCAGCAGAACAGGGTCGAACACTGAAGCTTTCTTT
TRBV29-1	TRBJ2-2	NA	TRBD1	CSVRQGWTGELFF	TGCAGCGTCCGACAGGGATGGACCGGGGAGCTGTTTTTT
TRBV5-5	TRBJ1-2	few	NA	CASSFTGGDYGYTF	TGTGCCAGCAGCTTCACAGGCGGGGACTATGGCTACACCTTC
TRBV6-1	TRBJ2-1	NA	NA	CASSEAGSSIRIEQFF	TGTGCCAGCAGTGAAGCCGGCTCTAGTATTAGGATTGAGCAGTTCTTC
TRBV2	TRBJ2-5	medium-sized	NA	CASSELPHQETQYF	TGTGCCAGCAGTGAACTGCCCCACCAAGAGACCCAGTACTTC
TRBV7-9	TRBJ1-5	NA	TRBD1	CASSRQGGNQPQHF	TGTGCCAGCAGCAGACAGGGGGGAAATCAGCCCCAGCATTTT
TRBV29-1	TRBJ1-1	NA	NA	CSVGRMNTEAFF	TGCAGCGTTGGTCGGATGAACACTGAAGCTTTCTTT
TRBV5-1	TRBJ2-7	few	TRBD2	CASSFTSGKYEQYF	TGCGCCAGCAGCTTCACTAGCGGGAAATACGAGCAGTACTTC
TRBV29-1	TRBJ2-3	NA	TRBD2	CSVLASGRRTDTQYF	TGCAGCGTTCTAGCTAGCGGGAGGAGGACAGATACGCAGTATTTT
TRBV5-1	TRBJ2-6	NA	TRBD1	CASSSGQGEYSGANVLTF	TGCGCCAGCAGCTCGGGACAGGGTGAATACTCTGGGGCCAACGTCCTGACTTTC
TRBV20-1	TRBJ2-5	NA	NA	CSAVGGETQYF	TGCAGTGCGGTTGGGGGGGAGACCCAGTACTTC
TRBV27	TRBJ2-7	NA	NA	CASSFSGEAFEQYF	TGTGCCAGCAGTTTCTCAGGGGAGGCCTTCGAGCAGTACTTC
TRBV4-1	TRBJ1-2	NA	TRBD1	CASSQDFLGTGDRGYTF	TGCGCCAGCAGCCAAGATTTTCTCGGGACAGGGGATCGAGGCTACACCTTC
TRBV28	TRBJ1-5	NA	NA	CASSLRDHRNQPQHF	TGTGCCAGCAGTTTACGGGACCACCGCAATCAGCCCCAGCATTTT
TRBV7-2	TRBJ1-4	NA	NA	CASSHPRDLNEKLFF	TGTGCCAGCAGCCACCCTCGGGATTTAAATGAAAAACTGTTTTTT
TRBV29-1	TRBJ2-7	NA	TRBD2	CSVGTSGSNTYEQYF	TGCAGCGTCGGGACTAGCGGGAGTAACACCTACGAGCAGTACTTC
TRBV30	TRBJ1-5	NA	NA	CAWALGQSNQPQHF	TGTGCCTGGGCATTAGGACAGAGCAATCAGCCCCAGCATTTT
TRBV11-2	TRBJ2-5	NA	NA	CASSLFGTKETQYF	TGTGCCAGCAGCTTATTCGGTACAAAAGAGACCCAGTACTTC
TRBV29-1	TRBJ2-1	NA	NA	CSVEAWGNEQFF	TGCAGCGTTGAAGCTTGGGGCAATGAGCAGTTCTTC
TRBV2	TRBJ1-1	NA	TRBD1	CASSSRTGDTEAFF	TGTGCCAGCAGCTCTAGGACAGGGGACACTGAAGCTTTCTTT
TRBV7-8	TRBJ2-1	NA	TRBD2	CASRTSGGGGQFF	TGTGCCAGCAGGACTAGCGGAGGGGGAGGGCAGTTCTTC
TRBV25-1	TRBJ1-1	once	TRBD1	CASSAKTGVNTEAFF	TGTGCCAGCAGTGCCAAAACAGGGGTGAACACTGAAGCTTTCTTT
TRBV30	TRBJ1-5	NA	NA	CAWTSQGVWNQPQHF	TGTGCCTGGACCAGCCAGGGAGTATGGAATCAGCCCCAGCATTTT
TRBV5-1	TRBJ2-7	NA	NA	CASTYEQYF	TGCGCCAGCACTTACGAGCAGTACTTC
TRBV6-5	TRBJ2-1	NA	NA	CASSRDPGRRNEQFF	TGTGCCAGCAGTCGCGACCCGGGGCGGCGGAATGAGCAGTTCTTC
TRBV18	TRBJ1-2	NA	NA	CASSPREGYTF	TGTGCCAGCTCACCACGGGAGGGCTACACCTTC
TRBV7-8	TRBJ2-7	NA	NA	CASSRSRSEQYF	TGTGCCAGCAGCCGCTCTCGTAGCGAGCAGTACTTC
TRBV30	TRBJ2-1	NA	TRBD2	CAWRWAGGPYNEQFF	TGTGCCTGGAGATGGGCGGGAGGGCCGTACAATGAGCAGTTCTTC
TRBV23-1	TRBJ2-2	few	TRBD2	CASSQSHLTGGVNTGELFF	TGCGCCAGCAGTCAATCGCACCTGACGGGAGGGGTGAACACCGGGGAGCTGTTTTTT
TRBV11-1	TRBJ2-1	NA	TRBD1	CASSPRRDRASNEQFF	TGTGCCAGCAGCCCAAGAAGAGACAGGGCGAGTAATGAGCAGTTCTTC
TRBV29-1	TRBJ2-7	NA	NA	CSVGGFHEQYF	TGCAGCGTTGGGGGGTTCCACGAGCAGTACTTC
TRBV27	TRBJ2-5	NA	NA	CASSPYTGTPRETQYF	TGTGCCAGCAGTCCCTATACCGGGACTCCACGGGAGACCCAGTACTTC
TRBV30	TRBJ1-5	few	NA	CAWSLGSNINQPQHF	TGTGCCTGGAGCCTCGGCAGTAACATCAATCAGCCCCAGCATTTT
TRBV29-1	TRBJ2-2	NA	NA	CSVRDTNTGELFF	TGCAGCGTCAGGGACACCAACACCGGGGAGCTGTTTTTT
TRBV29-1	TRBJ1-1	few	NA	CSANQGNTEAFF	TGCAGCGCTAACCAGGGGAACACTGAAGCTTTCTTT
TRBV11-2	TRBJ1-1	NA	NA	CASSSPGGLNTEAFF	TGTGCCAGCAGCTCTCCCGGGGGCCTGAACACTGAAGCTTTCTTT
TRBV5-1	TRBJ2-7	NA	NA	CASRPGPSSYEQYF	TGCGCCAGCAGACCGGGACCGAGCTCCTACGAGCAGTACTTC